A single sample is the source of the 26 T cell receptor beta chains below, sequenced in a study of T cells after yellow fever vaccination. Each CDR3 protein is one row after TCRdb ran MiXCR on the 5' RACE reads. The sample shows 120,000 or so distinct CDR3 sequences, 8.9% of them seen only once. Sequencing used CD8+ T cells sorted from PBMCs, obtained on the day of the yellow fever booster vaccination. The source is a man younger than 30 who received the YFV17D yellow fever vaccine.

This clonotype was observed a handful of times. CDR3 nucleotides: TGTGCCAGCAGTCCTGACAGCCACGAGCAGTACTTC. As protein: CASSPDSHEQYF. The genes are TRBV12-3 or TRBV12-4 and TRBJ2-7; the D gene is possibly TRBD1 (5 bases). The CDR3 contains 12 residues. The germline V and J ends were trimmed by 5 bases and 5 bases, with 10 bases remaining between them.

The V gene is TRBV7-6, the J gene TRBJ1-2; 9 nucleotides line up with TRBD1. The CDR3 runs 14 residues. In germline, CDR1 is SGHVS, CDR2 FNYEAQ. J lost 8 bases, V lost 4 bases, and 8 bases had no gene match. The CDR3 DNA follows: TGTGCCAGCAGCTCTCGGACAGGGGTGGCGGGCTACACCTTC. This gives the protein CASSSRTGVAGYTF.

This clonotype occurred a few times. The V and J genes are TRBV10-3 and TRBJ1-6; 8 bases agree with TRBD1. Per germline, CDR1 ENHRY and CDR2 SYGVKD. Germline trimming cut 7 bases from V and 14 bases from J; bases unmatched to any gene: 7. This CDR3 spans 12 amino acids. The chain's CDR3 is CAITPGGLALHF. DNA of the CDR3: TGTGCCATCACTCCAGGGGGCTTAGCCCTCCACTTT.

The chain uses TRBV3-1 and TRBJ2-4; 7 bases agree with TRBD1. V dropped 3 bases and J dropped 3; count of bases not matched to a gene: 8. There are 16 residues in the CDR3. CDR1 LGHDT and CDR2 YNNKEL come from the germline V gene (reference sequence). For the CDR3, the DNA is TGTGCCAGCAGCCACACAGGGGCAGTAGACAAAAACATTCAGTACTTC. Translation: CASSHTGAVDKNIQYF.

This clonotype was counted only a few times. CDR3 protein: CASGYDQPQHF. The CDR3 bases are TGTGCCAGCGGCTACGATCAGCCCCAGCATTTT. The V gene is TRBV7-2, the J gene TRBJ1-5; D is uncertain. CDR3 length: 11 amino acids. Trimming took off 8 bases at V and 5 bases at J, with 7 bases between the two ends. The germline V gene has CDR1 SGHTA and CDR2 FQGNSA.

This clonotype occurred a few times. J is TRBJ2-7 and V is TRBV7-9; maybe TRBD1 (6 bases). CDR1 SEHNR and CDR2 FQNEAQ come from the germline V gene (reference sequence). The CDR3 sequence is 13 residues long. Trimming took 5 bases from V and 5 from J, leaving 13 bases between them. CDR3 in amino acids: CASSKQGRDEQYF. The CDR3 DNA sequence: TGTGCCAGCAGCAAACAGGGCCGGGACGAGCAGTACTTC.

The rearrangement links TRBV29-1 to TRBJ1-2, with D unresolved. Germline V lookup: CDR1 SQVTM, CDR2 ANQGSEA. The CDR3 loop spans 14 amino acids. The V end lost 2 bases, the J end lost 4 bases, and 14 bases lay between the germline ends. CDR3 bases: TGCAGCGTTGAATCTGCCGTGCCTTTCTATGGCTACACCTTC. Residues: CSVESAVPFYGYTF.

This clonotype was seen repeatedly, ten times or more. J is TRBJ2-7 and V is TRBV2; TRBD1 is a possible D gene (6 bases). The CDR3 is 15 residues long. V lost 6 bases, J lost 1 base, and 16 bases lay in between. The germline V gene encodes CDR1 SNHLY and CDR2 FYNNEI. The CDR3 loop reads CASSPTGFGSYEQYV. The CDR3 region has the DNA TGTGCCAGCAGCCCCACAGGGTTCGGGTCCTACGAGCAGTACGTC.

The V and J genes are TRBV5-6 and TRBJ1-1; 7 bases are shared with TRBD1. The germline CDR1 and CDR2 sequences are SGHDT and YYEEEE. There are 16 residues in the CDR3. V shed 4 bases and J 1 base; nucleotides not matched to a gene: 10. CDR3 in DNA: TGTGCCAGCAGCGCCCAATACAGGGGACGGAACACTGAAGCTTTCTTT. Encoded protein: CASSAQYRGRNTEAFF.

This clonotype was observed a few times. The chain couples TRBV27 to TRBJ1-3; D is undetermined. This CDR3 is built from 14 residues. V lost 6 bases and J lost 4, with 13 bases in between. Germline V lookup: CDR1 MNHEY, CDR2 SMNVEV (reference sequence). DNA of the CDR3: TGTGCCAGCAGCCCTTCCTCTTGGGGAAACACCATATATTTT. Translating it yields CASSPSSWGNTIYF.

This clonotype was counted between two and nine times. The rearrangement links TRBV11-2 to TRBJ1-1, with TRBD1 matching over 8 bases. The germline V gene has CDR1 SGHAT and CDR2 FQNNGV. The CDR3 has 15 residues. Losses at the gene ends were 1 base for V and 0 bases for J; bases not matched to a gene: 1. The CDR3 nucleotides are TGTGCCAGCAGCTTAGTGGGACAGGTGAACACTGAAGCTTTCTTT. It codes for CASSLVGQVNTEAFF. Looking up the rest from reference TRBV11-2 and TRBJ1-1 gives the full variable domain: EAGVAQSPRYKIIEKRQSVAFWCNPISGHATLYWYQQILGQGPKLLIQFQNNGVVDDSQLPKDRFSAERLKGVDSTLKIQPAKLEDSAVYLCASSLVGQVNTEAFFGQGTRLTVV.

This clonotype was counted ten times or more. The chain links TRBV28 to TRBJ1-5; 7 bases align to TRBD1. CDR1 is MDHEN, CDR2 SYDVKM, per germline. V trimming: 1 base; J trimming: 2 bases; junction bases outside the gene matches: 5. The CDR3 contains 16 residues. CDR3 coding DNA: TGTGCCAGCAGTTTATTTGGAGGGGGCGGCAATCAGCCCCAGCATTTT. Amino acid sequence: CASSLFGGGGNQPQHF. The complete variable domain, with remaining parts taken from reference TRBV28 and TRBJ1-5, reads DVKVTQSSRYLVKRTGEKVFLECVQDMDHENMFWYRQDPGLGLRLIYFSYDVKMKEKGDIPEGYSVSREKKERFSLILESASTNQTSMYLCASSLFGGGGNQPQHFGDGTRLSIL.

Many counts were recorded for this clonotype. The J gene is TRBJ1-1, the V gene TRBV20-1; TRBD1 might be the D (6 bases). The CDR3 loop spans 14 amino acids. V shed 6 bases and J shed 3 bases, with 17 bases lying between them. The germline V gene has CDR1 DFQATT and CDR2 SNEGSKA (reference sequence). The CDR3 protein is CSARMGHRDTEAFF. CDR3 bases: TGCAGTGCGCGAATGGGGCACAGGGACACTGAAGCTTTCTTT.

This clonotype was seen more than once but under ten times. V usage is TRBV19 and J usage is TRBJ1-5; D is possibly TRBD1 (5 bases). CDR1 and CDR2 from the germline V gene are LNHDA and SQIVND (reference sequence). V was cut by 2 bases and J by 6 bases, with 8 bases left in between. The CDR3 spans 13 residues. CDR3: CASSILGGQPQHF. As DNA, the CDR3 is TGTGCCAGTAGTATACTGGGGGGTCAGCCCCAGCATTTT.

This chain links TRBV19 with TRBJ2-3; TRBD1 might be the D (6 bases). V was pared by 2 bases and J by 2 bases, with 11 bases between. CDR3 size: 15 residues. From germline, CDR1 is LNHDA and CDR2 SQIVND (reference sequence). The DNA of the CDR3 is TGTGCCAGTAGTATACAGGGGAAGTTCACAGATACGCAGTATTTT. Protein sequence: CASSIQGKFTDTQYF.

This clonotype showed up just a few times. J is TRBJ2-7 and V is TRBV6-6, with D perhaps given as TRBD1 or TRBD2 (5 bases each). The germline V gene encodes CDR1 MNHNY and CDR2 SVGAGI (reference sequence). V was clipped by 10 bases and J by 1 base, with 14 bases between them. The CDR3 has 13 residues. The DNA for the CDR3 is TGTGCCACTACTAGGGACGAGTCCTACGAGCAGTACTTC. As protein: CATTRDESYEQYF.

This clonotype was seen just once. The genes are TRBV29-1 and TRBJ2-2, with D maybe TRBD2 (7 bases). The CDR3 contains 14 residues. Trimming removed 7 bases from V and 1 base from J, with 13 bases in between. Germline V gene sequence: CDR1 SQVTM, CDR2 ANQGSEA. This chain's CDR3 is CSAHGGLNTGELFF. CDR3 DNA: TGCAGCGCCCACGGGGGGCTGAACACCGGGGAGCTGTTTTTT.

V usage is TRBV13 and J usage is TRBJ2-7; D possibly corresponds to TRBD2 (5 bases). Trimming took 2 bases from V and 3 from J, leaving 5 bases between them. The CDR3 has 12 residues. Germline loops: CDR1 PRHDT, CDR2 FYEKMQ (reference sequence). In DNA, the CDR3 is TGTGCCAGCAGCTTACGGGACTACGAGCAGTACTTC. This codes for CASSLRDYEQYF.

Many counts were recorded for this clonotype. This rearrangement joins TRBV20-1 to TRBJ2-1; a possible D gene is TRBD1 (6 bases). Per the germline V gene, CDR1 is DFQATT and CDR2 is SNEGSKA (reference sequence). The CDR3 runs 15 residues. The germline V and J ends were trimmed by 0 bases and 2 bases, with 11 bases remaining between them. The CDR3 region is CSARDSTGPYNEQFF. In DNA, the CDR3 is TGCAGTGCTAGAGATTCGACAGGCCCCTACAATGAGCAGTTCTTC.

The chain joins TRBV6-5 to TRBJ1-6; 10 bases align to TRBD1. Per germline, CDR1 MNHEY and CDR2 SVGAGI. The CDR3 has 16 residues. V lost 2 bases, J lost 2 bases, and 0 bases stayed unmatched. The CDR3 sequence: CASSYGTGAYNSPLHF. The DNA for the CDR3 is TGTGCCAGCAGTTACGGGACAGGGGCCTATAATTCACCCCTCCACTTT.

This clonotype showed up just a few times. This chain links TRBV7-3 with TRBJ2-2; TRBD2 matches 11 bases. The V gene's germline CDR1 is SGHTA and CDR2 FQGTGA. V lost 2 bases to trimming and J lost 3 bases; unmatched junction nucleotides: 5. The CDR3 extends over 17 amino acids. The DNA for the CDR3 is TGTGCCAGCAGCTTATCTGGGACTAGCGGATACACCGGGGAGCTGTTTTTT. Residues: CASSLSGTSGYTGELFF.

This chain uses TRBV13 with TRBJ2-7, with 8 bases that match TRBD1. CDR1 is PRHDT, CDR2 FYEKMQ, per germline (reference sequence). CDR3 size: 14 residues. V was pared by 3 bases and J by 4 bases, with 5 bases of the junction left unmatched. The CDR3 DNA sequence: TGTGCCAGCAGCTTGGACAGGGCAGTATACGAGCAGTACTTC. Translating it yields CASSLDRAVYEQYF.

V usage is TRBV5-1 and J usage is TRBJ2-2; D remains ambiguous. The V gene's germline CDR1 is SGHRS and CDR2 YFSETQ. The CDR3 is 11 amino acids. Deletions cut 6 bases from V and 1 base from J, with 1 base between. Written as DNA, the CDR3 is TGCGCCAGCAAGAACACCGGGGAGCTGTTTTTT. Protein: CASKNTGELFF.

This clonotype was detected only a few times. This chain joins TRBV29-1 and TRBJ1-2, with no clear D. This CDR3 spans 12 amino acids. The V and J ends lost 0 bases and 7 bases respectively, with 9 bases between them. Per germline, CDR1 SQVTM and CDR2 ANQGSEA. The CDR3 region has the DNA TGCAGCGTTGAAGATCTCGGGTTTGGCTACACCTTC. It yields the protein CSVEDLGFGYTF.

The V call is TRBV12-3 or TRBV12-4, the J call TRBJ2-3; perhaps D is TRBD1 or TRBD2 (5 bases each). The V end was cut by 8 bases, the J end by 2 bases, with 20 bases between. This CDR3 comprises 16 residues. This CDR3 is CASAPWVGVPTDTQYF. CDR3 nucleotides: TGTGCCAGCGCTCCTTGGGTGGGGGTCCCCACAGATACGCAGTATTTT.

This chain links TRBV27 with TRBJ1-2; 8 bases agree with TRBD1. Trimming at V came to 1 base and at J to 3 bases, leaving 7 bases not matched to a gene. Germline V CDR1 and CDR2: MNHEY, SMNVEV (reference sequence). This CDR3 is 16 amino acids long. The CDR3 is CASSLFGRGLDYGYTF. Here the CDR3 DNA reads TGTGCCAGCAGTTTATTCGGCAGGGGGCTGGACTATGGCTACACCTTC.